Listed below are T cell receptor beta chains from one sample, sequenced in a study of T cell clones after liver transplantation. Sequencing was performed with immunoSEQ multiplex PCR; in TCRdb, only in-frame clones are kept and a portion is missing. Of some 59,000 clones in the sample, 71% were seen once. Material: CD4+ T cells from blood, obtained before liver transplant. Receptors were obtained from a human donor who received a liver transplant. Both conserved end residues are part of each CDR3. The D gene is left open where the match is weak. Size values are once, few and many counts, or a class for expanded clones, and some rows have none.

v_call	d_call	clone_size	j_call	cdr3_aa	cdr3_nt
TRBV2	-	-	TRBJ2-2	CASKDREGAGELFF	TGTGCCAGCAAGGACAGGGAGGGAGCCGGGGAGCTGTTTTTT
TRBV4-1	TRBD2	-	TRBJ2-1	CASSQDRVAGSEQFF	TGCGCCAGCAGCCAAGATCGGGTAGCGGGGTCTGAGCAGTTCTTC
TRBV29-1	TRBD1	-	TRBJ1-2	CSVRDRDGYGYTF	TGCAGCGTAAGAGACAGGGATGGCTATGGCTACACCTTC
TRBV28	TRBD1	-	TRBJ1-1	CASSTPGQGSHTEAFF	TGTGCCAGCAGTACCCCGGGACAGGGGTCCCACACTGAAGCTTTCTTT
TRBV5-1	-	few	TRBJ2-7	CASSLGTGVSYEQYF	TGCGCCAGCAGCTTGGGAACAGGAGTTTCCTACGAGCAGTACTTC
TRBV11-3	TRBD1	few	TRBJ1-1	CASSNGQVNTEAFF	TGTGCCAGCAGCAACGGACAGGTGAACACTGAAGCTTTCTTT
TRBV5-6	-	-	TRBJ1-6	CASSLYPTGDSPLHF	TGTGCCAGCAGCTTGTACCCTACCGGGGATTCACCCCTCCACTTT
TRBV15	TRBD1	few	TRBJ2-2	CATSRDPTGAEGTGELFF	TGTGCCACCAGCAGAGATCCGACAGGGGCTGAGGGCACCGGGGAGCTGTTTTTT
TRBV6-1	-	-	TRBJ2-7	CASSEAWQVAEQYF	TGTGCCAGCAGTGAAGCGTGGCAAGTCGCAGAGCAGTACTTC
TRBV5-5	-	-	TRBJ2-7	CASSLGTGVGYEQYF	TGTGCCAGCAGCTTGGGGACGGGGGTCGGCTACGAGCAGTACTTC
TRBV9	TRBD2	-	TRBJ2-3	CASSVEGSGGPSTDTQYF	TGTGCCAGCAGCGTAGAGGGTAGCGGGGGCCCTAGCACAGATACGCAGTATTTT
TRBV2	-	-	TRBJ2-7	CASSSEGSTEQYF	TGTGCCAGCAGTTCAGAGGGTTCTACGGAGCAGTACTTC
TRBV28	TRBD1	few	TRBJ1-2	CASSAWDRAHGYTF	TGTGCCAGCAGTGCTTGGGACAGGGCCCATGGCTACACCTTC
TRBV5-4	-	-	TRBJ2-3	CASSLTTGREDTQYF	TGTGCCAGCAGCTTGACTACAGGGAGGGAAGATACGCAGTATTTT
TRBV6-5	TRBD2	few	TRBJ2-5	CASSSRVAGGVETQYF	TGTGCCAGCAGTTCCCGGGTAGCGGGGGGGGTGGAGACCCAGTACTTC
TRBV18	TRBD1	-	TRBJ1-2	CASSLGDRAYYGYTF	TGTGCCAGCTCACTTGGGGACAGGGCATACTATGGCTACACCTTC
TRBV6-6	-	once	TRBJ2-7	CASSAPGISTYEQYF	TGTGCCAGCAGTGCGCCCGGGATCTCTACCTACGAGCAGTACTTC